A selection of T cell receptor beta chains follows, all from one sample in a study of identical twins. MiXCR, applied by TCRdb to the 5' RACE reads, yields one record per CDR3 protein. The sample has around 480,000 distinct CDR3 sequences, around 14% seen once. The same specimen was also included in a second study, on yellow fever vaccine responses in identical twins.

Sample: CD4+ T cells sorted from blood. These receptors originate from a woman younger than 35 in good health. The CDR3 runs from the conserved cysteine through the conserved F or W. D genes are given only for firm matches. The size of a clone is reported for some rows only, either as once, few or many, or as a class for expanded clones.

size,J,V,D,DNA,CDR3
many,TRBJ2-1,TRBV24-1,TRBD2,TGTGCCACCGGGACTCTGACTAGCTCAAATGAGCAGTTCTTC,CATGTLTSSNEQFF
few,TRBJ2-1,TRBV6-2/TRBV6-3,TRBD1,TGTGCCAGCAGTCCGACAGGGGGCAATGAGCAGTTCTTC,CASSPTGGNEQFF
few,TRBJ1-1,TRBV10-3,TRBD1,TGTGCCATCAGTGAGGCAGGGGGCGCAAACACTGAAGCTTTCTTT,CAISEAGGANTEAFF
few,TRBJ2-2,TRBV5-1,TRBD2,TGCGCCAGCAGCAGGGAAGGACTAGCGTCCGGGGAGCTGTTTTTT,CASSREGLASGELFF
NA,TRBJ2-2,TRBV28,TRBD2,TGTGCCAGCCGTGGACTAGTGAACACCGGGGAGCTGTTTTTT,CASRGLVNTGELFF
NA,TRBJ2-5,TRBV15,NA,TGTGCCACCGCGATAATCTCAGGGAACCAAGAGACCCAGTACTTC,CATAIISGNQETQYF
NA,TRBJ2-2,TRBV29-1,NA,TGCAGCGTTGACTATGGGAAGACGCCCGGGGAGCTGTTTTTT,CSVDYGKTPGELFF
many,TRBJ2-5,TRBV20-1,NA,TGCAGTGCTAGGGTAGCTGCAGAGACCCAGTACTTC,CSARVAAETQYF
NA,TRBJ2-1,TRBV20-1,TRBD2,TGCAAACCCCCACTAGCGGCTGTCTACAATGAGCAGTTCTTC,CKPPLAAVYNEQFF
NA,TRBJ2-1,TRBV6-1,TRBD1,TGTGCCAGCAGTATGGGGACAGGATGGGACAATGAGCAGTTCTTC,CASSMGTGWDNEQFF
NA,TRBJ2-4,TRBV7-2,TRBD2,TGTGCCAGCGGCTACGGGGCGGGACTAGATCAGTACTTC,CASGYGAGLDQYF
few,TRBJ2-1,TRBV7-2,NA,TGTGCCAGCAGCTTAGAAGGAGGGACTCAGAATGAGCAGTTCTTC,CASSLEGGTQNEQFF
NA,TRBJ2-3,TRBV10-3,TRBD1,TGTGCCATCAGTACGGACAGGGCCCCAGATACGCAGTATTTT,CAISTDRAPDTQYF
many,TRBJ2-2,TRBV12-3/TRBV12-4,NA,TGTGCCAGCAGTCAAGGGGGGGGCACCGGGGAGCTGTTTTTT,CASSQGGGTGELFF
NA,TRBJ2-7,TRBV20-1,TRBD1,TGCAGTGCCCAACCCCCGGGACAGATATACGAGCAGTACTTC,CSAQPPGQIYEQYF
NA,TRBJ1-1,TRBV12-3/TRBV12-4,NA,TGTGCCAGCAGTTTCAACGAGGGGGAAGCTTTCTTT,CASSFNEGEAFF
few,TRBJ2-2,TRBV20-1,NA,TGCAGTGCCCCCAGGCCGGGAGTAGGCACCGGGGAGCTGTTTTTT,CSAPRPGVGTGELFF
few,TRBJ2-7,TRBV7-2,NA,TGTGCCAGCAGTATACAGGCCCACGAGCAGTACTTC,CASSIQAHEQYF
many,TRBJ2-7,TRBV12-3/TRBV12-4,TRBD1,TGTGCCAGCAGTCTAACCCGGACAGGCTATACCTACGAGCAGTACTTC,CASSLTRTGYTYEQYF
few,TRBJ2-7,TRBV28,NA,TGTGCCAGCAGATTATCCTGGACGGATTCCTACGAGCAGTACTTC,CASRLSWTDSYEQYF
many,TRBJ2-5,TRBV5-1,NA,TGCGCCAGCAGCTTGGCCTTAGCCAACCAAGAGACCCAGTACTTC,CASSLALANQETQYF
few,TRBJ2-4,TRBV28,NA,TGTGCCAGCAGGCCCGAGTTAGCCAAAAACATTCAGTACTTC,CASRPELAKNIQYF
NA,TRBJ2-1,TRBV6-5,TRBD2,TGTGCCAGCAGTTACTCGGCTAGCGGGGGCAATGAGCAGTTCTTC,CASSYSASGGNEQFF
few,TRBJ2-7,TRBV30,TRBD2,TGTGCCTGGAGCGCTCCGCGGACTAGTGGATCCTACGAGCAGTACTTC,CAWSAPRTSGSYEQYF
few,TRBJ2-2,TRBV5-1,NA,TGCGCCAGCAGCTTGGCCGGCAGCTCCACCGGGGAGCTGTTTTTT,CASSLAGSSTGELFF
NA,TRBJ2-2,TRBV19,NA,TGTGCCAGTAGTCAAAGTTGGGGCGGTTCTTACACCGGGGAGCTGTTTTTT,CASSQSWGGSYTGELFF
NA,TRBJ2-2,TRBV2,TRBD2,TGTGCCAGCAGTGCTAGCGGGATGGGCACCGGGGAGCTGTTTTTT,CASSASGMGTGELFF